This passage covers 27 T cell receptor beta chains from one sample sequenced in a study of neurological immune-mediated disorders. In TCRdb, the 5' RACE reads were re-called with MiXCR into one record per CDR3 protein. This sample yields more than 70,000 distinct CDR3 sequences, of which under 13% are seen a single time; about 2% belongs to the top ten. Source material: PBMCs. These receptors originate from a man aged 40-50 years in good health.

In regard to this clonotype: A much larger clone is a single base away; this may be a read error. The rearrangement uses TRBV5-1 and TRBJ2-2, with 8 positions matching TRBD2. There are 16 residues in the CDR3. Germline values: CDR1 SGHRS, CDR2 YFSETQ. The CDR3 protein is CASSLSSGGDTGELYF. CDR3 sequence (DNA): TGCGCCAGCAGCTTGTCTTCGGGGGGGGACACCGGGGAGCTGTATTTT.

This clonotype was recorded many times. The genes are TRBV18 and TRBJ1-1, with 8 positions matching TRBD1. This CDR3 comprises 14 residues. Germline V lookup: CDR1 KGHSH, CDR2 LQKENI. The J segment lost 4 bases and the V segment lost 3 bases, leaving 4 bases of the junction unmatched. CDR3 region: CASSPTTGGTEAFF. The CDR3 DNA is TGTGCCAGCTCACCGACCACAGGGGGCACTGAAGCTTTCTTT.

Many counts were recorded for this clonotype. This chain uses TRBV12-3 or TRBV12-4 with TRBJ1-2, with D maybe TRBD1 (5 bases). This CDR3 is built from 13 residues. The ends were cut back, 3 bases at V and 6 bases at J, with 11 bases in the middle. The CDR3, as DNA: TGTGCCAGCAGTTTCCGGGACTTCGATGGCTACACCTTC. Amino acids: CASSFRDFDGYTF.

This clonotype appeared many times. This sequence joins TRBV3-1 and TRBJ2-3, with 9 bases matching TRBD2. CDR1 and CDR2 from the germline V gene are LGHDT and YNNKEL (reference sequence). With 3 bases clipped from V and 0 bases from J, the junction kept 1 base outside the gene matches. This CDR3 has 15 amino acids. The CDR3 spells CASSQREGSTDTQYF. DNA of the CDR3: TGTGCCAGCAGCCAGCGGGAGGGGAGCACAGATACGCAGTATTTT.

This clonotype was found many times. The chain combines TRBV7-6 with TRBJ2-3; unclear D gene. V dropped 5 bases and J dropped 4 bases, with 7 bases sitting between them. This CDR3 spans 12 amino acids. The germline V gene has CDR1 SGHVS and CDR2 FNYEAQ. CDR3 protein: CASSQLADTQYF. In DNA, the CDR3 is TGTGCCAGCAGCCAACTGGCAGATACGCAGTATTTT. The variable domain in full, completed from reference TRBV7-6 and TRBJ2-3, reads GAGVSQSPRYKVTKRGQDVALRCDPISGHVSLYWYRQALGQGPEFLTYFNYEAQQDKSGLPNDRFSAERPEGSISTLTIQRTEQRDSAMYRCASSQLADTQYFGPGTRLTVL.

This clonotype was picked up many times. The V and J genes are TRBV20-1 and TRBJ1-4; possibly TRBD1 for D (6 bases). From germline, CDR1 is DFQATT and CDR2 SNEGSKA (reference sequence). This CDR3 spans 13 amino acids. Trimming took 0 bases from V and 9 from J, leaving 11 bases between them. The chain's CDR3 is CSAREVTGKKLFF. As DNA, the CDR3 is TGCAGTGCTAGAGAAGTAACAGGGAAAAAACTGTTTTTT.

The chain combines TRBV27 with TRBJ2-7; possible D gene TRBD2, 6 bases. The CDR3 has 15 residues. V gave up 5 bases and J gave up 2 bases, with 16 bases separating them. Germline assignment: CDR1 MNHEY and CDR2 SMNVEV (reference sequence). CDR3 region: CASSRGGTWAYEQYF. CDR3 bases: TGTGCCAGCAGTCGGGGAGGAACCTGGGCCTACGAGCAGTACTTC.

This clonotype has at least ten counts. The chain links TRBV4-2 to TRBJ2-1; D possibly corresponds to TRBD2 (5 bases). Germline V gene sequence: CDR1 LGHNA, CDR2 YNFKEQ. The CDR3 has 13 amino acids. The ends were cut back, 4 bases at V and 10 bases at J, with 14 bases in the middle. The CDR3 coding sequence is TGTGCCAGCAGCCCTGGAGGAGCGCCGGAGCAGTTCTTC. This sequence encodes CASSPGGAPEQFF.

This clonotype was recorded many times. CDR3 sequence reads: CASSFVAGGESTDTQYF. Here the CDR3 DNA reads TGTGCCAGCAGCTTCGTTGCCGGGGGGGAATCCACAGATACGCAGTATTTT. The chain combines TRBV7-2 with TRBJ2-3; 8 bases are a match to TRBD2. V dropped 3 bases and J dropped 2; count of bases not matched to a gene: 10. Germline CDR1 and CDR2: SGHTA and FQGNSA. CDR3 length: 17 amino acids.

This clonotype was seen repeatedly, ten times or more. V gene TRBV20-1 combines with J gene TRBJ1-5; D gene ambiguous. Trimming stripped 0 bases from V and 0 bases from J, with 18 bases between. The CDR3 is 18 amino acids. Germline V CDR1 and CDR2: DFQATT, SNEGSKA (reference sequence). The CDR3 DNA sequence: TGCAGTGCTAGAGATTCGGAGGGAATAATAGATAGCAATCAGCCCCAGCATTTT. Translating gives CSARDSEGIIDSNQPQHF.

This clonotype came up many times. Here the CDR3 reads CASSLDGWGVSGTEAFF. CDR3 bases: TGTGCCAGCAGCTTAGACGGTTGGGGAGTCTCAGGAACTGAAGCTTTCTTT. The J gene is TRBJ1-1, the V gene TRBV11-2; D unresolved. V shed 0 bases and J shed 5 bases, with 19 bases lying between them. Germline CDR1 is SGHAT and CDR2 is FQNNGV. This CDR3 has 17 residues.

This clonotype was recorded many times. The chain has TRBV12-3 or TRBV12-4 and TRBJ2-5; TRBD1 matches at 7 bases. Trimming cost V 6 bases and J 3 bases; bases outside gene matches: 7. The CDR3 totals 14 residues. This CDR3 is CASSPTGTEETQYF. The CDR3 bases are TGTGCCAGCAGCCCAACCGGGACAGAAGAGACCCAGTACTTC.

This clonotype was observed many times. The V gene is TRBV5-1, the J gene TRBJ2-4; TRBD2 aligns across 13 bases. The CDR3 covers 17 residues. J gave up 7 bases and V 3 bases, and 10 bases lay outside the gene matches. The V gene's germline CDR1 is SGHRS and CDR2 YFSETQ. For the CDR3, the DNA is TGCGCCAGCAGCTCTCGGACTAGCGGGGGCGAGGAGAACATTCAGTACTTC. Translated: CASSSRTSGGEENIQYF.

Many counts were recorded for this clonotype. V usage is TRBV29-1 and J usage is TRBJ2-7, with a possible D match to TRBD1 (6 bases). Germline V gives CDR1 SQVTM, CDR2 ANQGSEA. This CDR3 is built from 16 residues. Trimming took 6 bases from V and 6 from J, leaving 27 bases between them. This CDR3 reads CSVVSTMTGLRSEQYF. DNA of the CDR3: TGCAGCGTCGTCTCAACGATGACAGGTTTAAGGAGCGAGCAGTACTTC.

This clonotype occurred many times. The J gene is TRBJ1-1, the V gene TRBV27; no reliable D call. The germline gives CDR1 MNHEY, CDR2 SMNVEV (reference sequence). Trimming shortened V by 5 bases and J by 4 bases, and 14 bases separated the two germline ends. The CDR3 contains 14 residues. The CDR3 coding sequence is TGTGCCAGCAGTGAGATCGGGTTGGGCACTGAAGCTTTCTTT. Translation gives CASSEIGLGTEAFF.

This clonotype was seen ten or more times. The CDR3 nucleotides read TGTGCTAGTGGTTTGGGGGAGGCTGAAGCTTTCTTT. Translating it yields CASGLGEAEAFF. The chain recombines TRBV12-5 with TRBJ1-1; D is undetermined. The length of the CDR3 is 12 residues. Germline CDR1 reads LGHNT; CDR2 reads FRNRAP. Trimming removed 1 base from V and 6 bases from J, with 6 bases in between. Full variable domain (remainder filled in from reference TRBV12-5 and TRBJ1-1): DARVTQTPRHKVTEMGQEVTMRCQPILGHNTVFWYRQTMMQGLELLAYFRNRAPLDDSGMPKDRFSAEMPDATLATLKIQPSEPRDSAVYFCASGLGEAEAFFGQGTRLTVV.

The V gene is TRBV29-1, the J gene TRBJ2-1; the match to TRBD2 covers 9 bases. CDR1 is SQVTM, CDR2 ANQGSEA, per germline. J gave up 5 bases and V 4 bases, and 6 bases lay outside the gene matches. There are 14 residues in the CDR3. The DNA for the CDR3 is TGCAGCGTTGTGGTAGCGGGGGCCAACAATGAGCAGTTCTTC. Translated, it gives CSVVVAGANNEQFF.

This clonotype was counted many times. CDR3 bases: TGCAGCGTTGGCGAGGATGGCTACACCTTC. Translating gives CSVGEDGYTF. V is TRBV29-1 and J is TRBJ1-2; D is unresolved. The V end was cut by 4 bases, the J end by 6 bases, with 6 bases between. The CDR3 runs to 10 residues. The germline CDR1 and CDR2 sequences are SQVTM and ANQGSEA.

Comment on this clonotype: Its ends do not fully match the called genes, so a read error is possible. The J gene is TRBJ2-3, the V gene TRBV5-1; D possibly corresponds to TRBD1 (6 bases). From germline, CDR1 is SGHRS and CDR2 YFSETQ. CDR3 size: 15 residues. CDR3 sequence (DNA): TGCGCCAGCAGCTTGACAGGGTCGGGAACAGATTCGCAGTATTTT. Translated: CASSLTGSGTDSQYF.

This clonotype was recorded at least ten times. V and J are TRBV6-6 and TRBJ2-7, with 10 positions matching TRBD1. The junction had 6 bases not matched to a gene; V was cut back by 5 bases and J by 2 bases. The CDR3 covers 15 residues. Germline V gene sequence: CDR1 MNHNY, CDR2 SVGAGI (reference sequence). CDR3 in amino acids: CASSPRQGAAYEQYF. CDR3 sequence (DNA): TGTGCCAGCAGTCCAAGACAGGGGGCCGCCTACGAGCAGTACTTC.

This clonotype appeared many times. This chain links TRBV18 with TRBJ2-1; D unclear. The CDR3 runs to 11 residues. Germline CDR1 KGHSH, CDR2 LQKENI. The V and J ends lost 3 bases and 8 bases respectively, with 5 bases between them. The CDR3 DNA sequence: TGTGCCAGCTCACCGCTGGATGAGCAGTTCTTC. Its translation is CASSPLDEQFF.

This clonotype was seen repeatedly, ten times or more. CDR3 bases: TGCGCCAGCGCGACTGACACTGAAGCTTTCTTT. It specifies CASATDTEAFF. The chain employs TRBV5-1 and TRBJ1-1; D unclear. The CDR3 spans 11 residues. Trimming removed 7 bases at V and 3 bases at J, with 7 bases between. Germline CDR1 reads SGHRS; CDR2 reads YFSETQ. Using reference TRBV5-1 and TRBJ1-1 for the parts outside the CDR3, the full variable domain is KAGVTQTPRYLIKTRGQQVTLSCSPISGHRSVSWYQQTPGQGLQFLFEYFSETQRNKGNFPGRFSGRQFSNSRSEMNVSTLELGDSALYLCASATDTEAFFGQGTRLTVV.

This clonotype appeared a few times. The chain links TRBV27 to TRBJ2-7; 9 positions agree with TRBD1. CDR1 and CDR2 from the germline V gene are MNHEY and SMNVEV (reference sequence). This CDR3 has 15 amino acids. With V trimmed by 8 bases and J by 6 bases, 14 bases remained unmatched. CDR3 bases: TGTGCCAGCGGCCGCCACCGGGACAGGGAACTCGAGCAGTACTTC. Amino acid sequence: CASGRHRDRELEQYF.

This clonotype was seen ten or more times. The J gene is TRBJ2-3, the V gene TRBV5-6; D unclear. This CDR3 comprises 16 residues. In germline, CDR1 is SGHDT, CDR2 YYEEEE. V lost 3 bases and J lost 1, with 15 bases in between. CDR3 loop: CASSSWTDGGTDTQYF. Here the CDR3 DNA reads TGTGCCAGCAGCTCTTGGACGGATGGGGGCACAGATACGCAGTATTTT. Full variable domain (remainder filled in from reference TRBV5-6 and TRBJ2-3): DAGVTQSPTHLIKTRGQQVTLRCSPKSGHDTVSWYQQALGQGPQFIFQYYEEEERQRGNFPDRFSGHQFPNYSSELNVNALLLGDSALYLCASSSWTDGGTDTQYFGPGTRLTVL.

In its sample, this clonotype was seen a few times. The V call is TRBV3-1, the J call TRBJ2-3; 7 nucleotides line up with TRBD2. Germline CDR1 LGHDT, CDR2 YNNKEL (reference sequence). The CDR3 covers 15 residues. V lost 2 bases and J lost 4; bases outside the gene matches: 6. CDR3 bases: TGTGCCAGCAGCCAACGGGACTATAGAGCAGATACGCAGTATTTT. This encodes CASSQRDYRADTQYF.

The chain carries TRBV29-1 and TRBJ2-1, with 8 bases identical to TRBD1. Trimming at V came to 0 bases and at J to 6 bases, leaving 10 bases not matched to a gene. Germline loops: CDR1 SQVTM, CDR2 ANQGSEA. CDR3 length: 16 amino acids. The CDR3 loop reads CSVEDRGTGVLNEQFF. The CDR3 DNA reads TGCAGCGTTGAAGATCGCGGGACAGGTGTGCTCAATGAGCAGTTCTTC.

This clonotype was found many times. The chain links TRBV29-1 to TRBJ2-1, with 13 bases fitting TRBD2. The CDR3 has 17 residues. Germline CDR1 SQVTM, CDR2 ANQGSEA. J lost 10 bases, V lost 0 bases, and 12 bases had no gene match. The CDR3 sequence: CSVEEALAGGPIWEQFF. In DNA form, the CDR3 reads TGCAGCGTTGAAGAGGCACTAGCGGGAGGGCCCATATGGGAGCAGTTCTTC.